The T cell receptor delta chain described here comes from a study of gamma-delta chains in newborns, infants, children. On the study more broadly: Polyclonal expansion of innate γδ T cells after birth follows microbial exposure.

The CDR3 is 21 amino acids. V gave up 2 bases and J gave up 1 base, with 31 bases separating them. Per germline, CDR1 GEAIGNYY and CDR2 EKD. TCRdb called clones anew from the reads with CATT. The sample has about 4,000 delta-chain clones; around 40% are singletons. The receptor was isolated from a child who was a newborn, infant or young child, either healthy, febrile or measles-vaccinated (not recorded which). This specimen was blood, taken at week 6. V is TRDV2 and J is TRDJ1, with D perhaps TRDD3 (9 bases). The CDR3 DNA follows: TGTGCCTGTGACATCATCTTCCTACGAGGTGCGGGGGATACAGTCACCGATAAACTCATCTTT. Translated, it gives CACDIIFLRGAGDTVTDKLIF.